This TCR beta chain was identified during a study of T cell responses to AZD1222 COVID-19 vaccine. Across the study: Second-dose intervals of approximately 4 or approximately 12 weeks were pooled. Findings and caveats of the study: The study sampled repertoires only after the peak T cell response. Most donors were white British and more were female, and clonal diversity was possibly underestimated. Baseline seropositivity occurred in only a handful of AZD1222 recipients.

Germline CDR1 SGHTS, CDR2 YDEGEE. V was cut by 2 bases and J by 4 bases, with 9 bases left in between. This CDR3 is built from 14 residues. About this clone itself: Its antigen is unidentified.

The table came from immunoSEQ multiplex PCR; TCRdb's copy has only in-frame clones and leaves some out. The sample includes 150,000 to 200,000 clones, 90% to 95% seen only once; the top ten take about 9%. The sample in question was peripheral blood, obtained on day 0 of AZD1222 vaccination. The clonotype was recovered from an adult in good health. The rearrangement joins TRBV5-8 to TRBJ2-2; TRBD2 might be the D (6 bases). The chain's CDR3 is CASSFLAFTGELFF. The CDR3 bases are TGTGCCAGCAGCTTTCTAGCGTTCACCGGGGAGCTGTTTTTT. Drawing the rest from reference TRBV5-8 and TRBJ2-2, the complete variable domain is EAGVTQSPTHLIKTRGQQATLRCSPISGHTSVYWYQQALGLGLQFLLWYDEGEERNRGNFPPRFSGRQFPNYSSELNVNALELEDSALYLCASSFLAFTGELFFGEGSRLTVL.